The clone carrying this T cell receptor (beta chain) showed up just a few times. PCR involved 60 Vbeta and 13 Jbeta primers. Using immunoSEQ multiplex PCR, the repertoire was profiled, and TCRdb retains in-frame clones only, with some absent. The table has approximately 100,000 clones, about three quarters seen once; the top ten hold roughly 14%. The sample is drawn from a study of cytomegalovirus exposure and HLA in healthy donors. The sequence was collected from a male donor in good health and CMV-seropositive. Sequenced material: PBMCs.

CDR3 sequence: CASSQDVAGTYEQYF. The CDR3 coding sequence is TGCGCCAGCAGCCAAGATGTGGCGGGGACCTACGAGCAGTACTTC. The chain joins TRBV4-3 to TRBJ2-7, with D possibly TRBD2 on 6 matching bases. CDR1 and CDR2 (germline): LGHNA, YSLEER. Trimming removed 0 bases from V and 2 bases from J, with 11 bases in between. The CDR3 contains 15 residues.